The 25 T cell receptor beta chains below were found in one sample sequenced in a study of STAT3 mutations in large granular lymphocyte leukemia. The repertoire was sequenced with immunoSEQ multiplex PCR; TCRdb's copy has only in-frame clones and lacks some. The table includes tens of thousands of clones, about 80% detected once. Study conclusions and caveats: Every T-LGLL patient had at least one immunodominant TCRbeta clonotype.

Their specific antigens are unknown. Sequenced material: peripheral blood mononuclear cells. Every receptor here comes from a woman between 50 and 59 years old with T-cell large granular lymphocyte leukemia. Some clones in this sample may be carry-over from other donors' samples.

This sequence joins TRBV7-2 and TRBJ2-5, with TRBD2 matching 7 bases. The ends lost 5 bases at V and 2 bases at J; junction bases unmatched: 5. The CDR3 totals 14 residues. Germline V gene lookup returns CDR1 SGHTA and CDR2 FQGNSA. CDR3 residues: CASSNQRGQETQYF. The CDR3 DNA sequence: TGTGCCAGCAGCAACCAGCGGGGACAAGAGACCCAGTACTTC.

The J gene is TRBJ2-3, the V gene TRBV7-9; possibly TRBD2 for D (5 bases). The CDR3 length is 13 residues. V dropped 5 bases and J dropped 5 bases, with 11 bases sitting between them. Germline V gene lookup returns CDR1 SEHNR and CDR2 FQNEAQ (reference sequence). The DNA of the CDR3 is TGTGCCAGCAGCCTATTCGCGGGAGATACGCAGTATTTT. This gives the protein CASSLFAGDTQYF. Full variable domain (rest looked up from reference TRBV7-9 and TRBJ2-3): DTGVSQNPRHKITKRGQNVTFRCDPISEHNRLYWYRQTLGQGPEFLTYFQNEAQLEKSRLLSDRFSAERPKGSFSTLEIQRTEQGDSAMYLCASSLFAGDTQYFGPGTRLTVL.

V usage is TRBV7-8 and J usage is TRBJ2-7, with 10 bases lining up with TRBD2. Germline CDR1 is SGHVS and CDR2 is FQNEAQ. This CDR3 has 15 amino acids. V lost 5 bases to trimming and J lost 7 bases; unmatched junction nucleotides: 11. CDR3 nucleotides: TGTGCCAGCAGCGCTACTAGCGGGGACTTTGAGGAGCAGTACTTC. It specifies CASSATSGDFEEQYF. The variable domain in full, with the rest retrieved from reference TRBV7-8 and TRBJ2-7, is GAGVSQSPRYKVAKRGQDVALRCDPISGHVSLFWYQQALGQGPEFLTYFQNEAQLDKSGLPSDRFFAERPEGSVSTLKIQRTQQEDSAVYLCASSATSGDFEEQYFGPGTRLTVT.

This clone was detected only once. The rearrangement links TRBV6-6 to TRBJ2-6; D gene unclear. CDR3 length: 15 amino acids. V lost 4 bases to trimming and J lost 0 bases, with 7 bases between them. The germline CDR1 and CDR2 sequences are MNHNY and SVGAGI (reference sequence). CDR3 coding DNA: TGTGCCAGCAGTTCACCGGTCTCTGGGGCCAACGTCCTGACTTTC. Translated: CASSSPVSGANVLTF.

This rearrangement joins TRBV25-1 to TRBJ1-1; tentatively, D is TRBD1 (6 bases). There are 14 residues in the CDR3. The V end lost 7 bases, the J end lost 0 bases, and 12 bases lay between the germline ends. Germline lookup yields CDR1 MGHDK and CDR2 SYGVNS. The CDR3 coding sequence is TGTGCCAGCATTGGGGGGCTGATGAACACTGAAGCTTTCTTT. The encoded protein is CASIGGLMNTEAFF.

This clone was counted between two and nine times. The genes are TRBV2 and TRBJ1-2; 7 nucleotides line up with TRBD1. The junction had 11 bases not matched to a gene; V was cut back by 6 bases and J by 7 bases. The CDR3 contains 14 residues. Germline V gene sequence: CDR1 SNHLY, CDR2 FYNNEI. The CDR3 DNA follows: TGTGCCAGCAGGCCGACAGGGAAGAGCGGTGGCTACACCTTC. It is translated as CASRPTGKSGGYTF.

The gene calls are TRBV7-9 and TRBJ1-5; tentative D call: TRBD1 (5 bases). Germline loops: CDR1 SEHNR, CDR2 FQNEAQ (reference sequence). The germline V and J ends were trimmed by 4 bases and 1 base, with 11 bases remaining between them. CDR3 length: 15 residues. The CDR3 spells CASSSTTVSNQPQHF. The CDR3 nucleotides are TGTGCCAGCAGCTCCACGACAGTGAGCAATCAGCCCCAGCATTTT.

This chain links TRBV5-1 with TRBJ2-7, with 9 bases fitting TRBD1. The junction had 5 bases not matched to a gene; V was cut back by 4 bases and J by 0 bases. CDR1 SGHRS and CDR2 YFSETQ come from the germline V gene. CDR3 size: 15 residues. CDR3 amino acids: CASSGGTGTSYEQYF. DNA of the CDR3: TGCGCCAGCAGCGGCGGGACAGGGACCTCCTACGAGCAGTACTTC. The full variable domain, with the rest looked up from reference TRBV5-1 and TRBJ2-7, is KAGVTQTPRYLIKTRGQQVTLSCSPISGHRSVSWYQQTPGQGLQFLFEYFSETQRNKGNFPGRFSGRQFSNSRSEMNVSTLELGDSALYLCASSGGTGTSYEQYFGPGTRLTVT.

This rearrangement joins TRBV14 to TRBJ1-2; D possibly corresponds to TRBD1 (5 bases). The CDR3 loop spans 15 amino acids. Trimming stripped 5 bases from V and 4 bases from J, with 17 bases between. Germline CDR1 SGHDN, CDR2 FVKESK. CDR3 sequence reads: CASSGSLTASYGYTF. CDR3 bases: TGTGCCAGCAGCGGTTCCTTGACAGCCAGCTATGGCTACACCTTC.

This chain connects TRBV5-4 to TRBJ1-1; perhaps TRBD1 as D (6 bases). Trimming took 0 bases from V and 2 from J, leaving 11 bases between them. CDR1 SGHNT and CDR2 YYREEE come from the germline V gene (reference sequence). CDR3 size: 15 residues. The CDR3 DNA reads TGTGCCAGCAGCTTGGAGGGGACATTAAACACTGAAGCTTTCTTT. Amino acids: CASSLEGTLNTEAFF.

This clone turned up a few times. V is TRBV15 and J is TRBJ2-5, with D uncertain. The CDR3 consists of 14 residues. Between the trimmed V and J ends, which lost 0 bases and 5 bases, there was a span of 10 bases. CDR1 is LNHNV, CDR2 YYDKDF, per germline (reference sequence). The CDR3 region is CATSRDQQKETQYF. DNA for the CDR3: TGTGCCACCAGCAGAGATCAACAGAAGGAGACCCAGTACTTC.

This clone has only a few counts. The chain employs TRBV18 and TRBJ1-5; TRBD1 matches at 9 bases. This CDR3 spans 14 amino acids. CDR1 is KGHSH, CDR2 LQKENI, per germline. V was clipped by 3 bases and J by 7 bases; unmatched bases: 4. The CDR3 bases are TGTGCCAGCTCACCTCGACAGGGGGAACAGCCCCAGCATTTT. It encodes CASSPRQGEQPQHF. Combining the CDR3 with reference TRBV18 and TRBJ1-5 gives the whole variable domain NAGVMQNPRHLVRRRGQEARLRCSPMKGHSHVYWYRQLPEEGLKFMVYLQKENIIDESGMPKERFSAEFPKEGPSILRIQQVVRGDSAAYFCASSPRQGEQPQHFGDGTRLSIL.

This clone was picked up one time. The chain links TRBV5-6 to TRBJ2-7; D remains unclear. The CDR3 extends over 14 amino acids. The germline gives CDR1 SGHDT, CDR2 YYEEEE. V was pared by 0 bases and J by 3 bases, with 10 bases between. CDR3 residues: CASSLARGYYEQYF. CDR3 coding DNA: TGTGCCAGCAGCTTGGCCCGCGGATACTACGAGCAGTACTTC.

The genes are TRBV25-1 and TRBJ1-1, with a tentative D call TRBD1 (5 bases). CDR1 MGHDK and CDR2 SYGVNS come from the germline V gene. V dropped 0 bases and J dropped 5 bases, with 13 bases sitting between them. CDR3 size: 15 residues. The CDR3 DNA is TGTGCCAGCAGTGAATACGGCAGGGTTAGGACTGAAGCTTTCTTT. It codes for CASSEYGRVRTEAFF.

V gene TRBV2 combines with J gene TRBJ2-1, with 8 bases fitting TRBD2. V trimming: 5 bases; J trimming: 2 bases; junction bases outside the gene matches: 5. Germline-derived CDR1 and CDR2 are SNHLY and FYNNEI. This CDR3 has 15 residues. The CDR3 here is CASSPPGLAYNEQFF. The CDR3 region has the DNA TGTGCCAGCAGTCCACCGGGACTAGCCTACAATGAGCAGTTCTTC.

J is TRBJ2-7 and V is TRBV6-5; D might be TRBD2 (5 bases). This CDR3 has 15 residues. The germline V gene has CDR1 MNHEY and CDR2 SVGAGI. Trimming pared 0 bases from V and 3 bases from J, leaving 12 bases between. This CDR3 is CASSYSRSGVYEQYF. Here the CDR3 DNA reads TGTGCCAGCAGTTACTCCCGCTCCGGGGTCTACGAGCAGTACTTC.

The V gene is TRBV7-9, the J gene TRBJ2-2; D is uncertain. V was cut by 6 bases and J by 3 bases, with 14 bases left in between. The CDR3 runs to 15 residues. CDR1 is SEHNR and CDR2 is FQNEAQ in the germline V gene (reference sequence). The CDR3 DNA reads TGTGCCAGCAGAATTGACACCCTAGACACCGGGGAGCTGTTTTTT. As protein: CASRIDTLDTGELFF.

The V call is TRBV5-4, the J call TRBJ2-7, with D perhaps matching TRBD2 (5 bases). Trimming left V 2 bases short and J 7 bases short, with 10 bases between. The CDR3 runs 12 residues. CDR1 is SGHNT and CDR2 is YYREEE in the germline V gene (reference sequence). Here the CDR3 reads CASSFRGVEQYF. Written as DNA, the CDR3 is TGTGCCAGCAGCTTTCGGGGAGTGGAGCAGTACTTC.

This clone was picked up one time. The chain combines TRBV18 with TRBJ1-2, with no clear D. V was pared by 3 bases and J by 5 bases, with 19 bases between. This CDR3 has 16 residues. CDR1 and CDR2 (germline): KGHSH, LQKENI. The CDR3 coding sequence is TGTGCCAGCTCACCTCAGTCTACAGAGTCCCTTTATGGCTACACCTTC. Translating gives CASSPQSTESLYGYTF.

The chain recombines TRBV5-1 with TRBJ2-2; no clear D gene. The germline CDR1 and CDR2 sequences are SGHRS and YFSETQ. Trimming shortened V by 0 bases and J by 9 bases, and 12 bases separated the two germline ends. The CDR3 covers 14 residues. The CDR3: CASSLDGPGRELFF. In DNA, the CDR3 is TGCGCCAGCAGCTTGGACGGACCAGGAAGGGAGCTGTTTTTT. Drawing the rest from reference TRBV5-1 and TRBJ2-2, the complete variable domain is KAGVTQTPRYLIKTRGQQVTLSCSPISGHRSVSWYQQTPGQGLQFLFEYFSETQRNKGNFPGRFSGRQFSNSRSEMNVSTLELGDSALYLCASSLDGPGRELFFGEGSRLTVL.

The CDR3 DNA is TGTGCCAGCAGCTTAGCGTTAGCTCCATCGGGGGGAGTTGGGGACGAGCAGTACTTC. Amino acids: CASSLALAPSGGVGDEQYF. This chain joins TRBV7-9 and TRBJ2-7; 7 bases match TRBD2. CDR3 length: 19 residues. The V and J ends lost 0 bases and 5 bases, in that order; junction bases with no gene match: 19. Per the germline V gene, CDR1 is SEHNR and CDR2 is FQNEAQ (reference sequence).

The chain couples TRBV6-5 to TRBJ2-7, with D possibly matching TRBD2 (5 bases). The germline V and J ends were trimmed by 7 bases and 0 bases, with 16 bases remaining between them. The CDR3 extends over 15 amino acids. Germline V gene lookup returns CDR1 MNHEY and CDR2 SVGAGI. The CDR3 coding sequence is TGTGCCAGCATTAAAACTAGTTCCCTCTCCTACGAGCAGTACTTC. Protein product: CASIKTSSLSYEQYF.

J is TRBJ1-1 and V is TRBV5-1; D is undetermined. Germline assignment: CDR1 SGHRS and CDR2 YFSETQ. Trimming removed 1 base at V and 2 bases at J, with 12 bases between. CDR3 length: 15 amino acids. As DNA, the CDR3 is TGCGCCAGCAGCTTGATGGGGATAGGAAACACTGAAGCTTTCTTT. It encodes CASSLMGIGNTEAFF.

V is TRBV11-2 and J is TRBJ2-7; tentative D call: TRBD2 (5 bases). V dropped 4 bases and J dropped 0 bases, with 7 bases sitting between them. This CDR3 comprises 13 residues. CDR1 is SGHAT and CDR2 is FQNNGV in the germline V gene. CDR3 coding DNA: TGTGCCAGCAGCTCCGACTACTCCTACGAGCAGTACTTC. It is translated as CASSSDYSYEQYF.

J is TRBJ2-7 and V is TRBV4-1, with 12 bases identical to TRBD2. The CDR3 runs to 16 residues. Germline CDR1 and CDR2: MGHRA and YSYEKL. The junction had 7 bases not matched to a gene; V was cut back by 4 bases and J by 3 bases. CDR3 in DNA: TGCGCCAGCAGCCCCCGGACTAGCGGGACCCTCTACGAGCAGTACTTC. It encodes CASSPRTSGTLYEQYF.